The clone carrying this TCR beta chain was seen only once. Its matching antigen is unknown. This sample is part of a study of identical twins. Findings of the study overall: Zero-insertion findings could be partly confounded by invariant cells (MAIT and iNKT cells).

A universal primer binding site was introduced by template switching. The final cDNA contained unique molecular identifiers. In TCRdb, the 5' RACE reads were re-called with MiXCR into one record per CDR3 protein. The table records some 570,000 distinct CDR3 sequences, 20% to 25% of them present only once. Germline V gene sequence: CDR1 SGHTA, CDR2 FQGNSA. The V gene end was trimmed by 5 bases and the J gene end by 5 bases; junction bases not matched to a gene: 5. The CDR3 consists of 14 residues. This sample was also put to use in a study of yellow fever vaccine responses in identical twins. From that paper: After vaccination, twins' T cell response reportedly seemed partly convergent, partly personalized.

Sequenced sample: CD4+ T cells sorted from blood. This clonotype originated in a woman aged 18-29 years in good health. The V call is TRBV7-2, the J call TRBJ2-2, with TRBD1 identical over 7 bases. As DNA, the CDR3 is TGTGCCAGCAGCCCGACAGGGTGGACCGGGGAGCTGTTTTTT. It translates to CASSPTGWTGELFF.